This TCR beta chain appears in the sequencing data of a study of T cells in Graves' hyperthyroidism and ophthalmopathy. On this clonotype itself: The antigen is unknown.

Findings and caveats of the study: It was a median 6.5 months before onset that the model predicted ophthalmopathy. The blood repertoire included most of the expanded thyroid clonotypes above 0.001.

CDR1 and CDR2 from the germline V gene are MNHNY and SVGAGI (reference sequence). After removal of 2 bases from V and 5 bases from J, the junction contained 8 bases not matched to a gene. The CDR3 is 15 residues long. The diagnostic basis comprised clinical symptoms, serum thyroxine and TRAb, thyroid ultrasound and orbital computed tomography. Amplification targeted TCR beta CDR3 regions from RNA transcripts. HTBI primers were the set used in a first-round RT-PCR of the TCR CDR3. TCRdb reanalysed the multiplex PCR reads using MiXCR and keeps one entry per CDR3 protein. The sample yields a few hundred thousand distinct CDR3 sequences, 46% seen once.

This chain links TRBV6-6 with TRBJ2-7, with 8 bases that match TRBD1. The sample taken for sequencing was peripheral blood or thyroid tissue (not recorded which). The sequence was obtained from an adult woman with Graves' disease, either hyperthyroidism or ophthalmopathy (not recorded which). DNA of the CDR3: TGTGCCAGCAGTTACGGACAGGGAGGCGGGGACGAGCAGTACTTC. It is translated as CASSYGQGGGDEQYF.